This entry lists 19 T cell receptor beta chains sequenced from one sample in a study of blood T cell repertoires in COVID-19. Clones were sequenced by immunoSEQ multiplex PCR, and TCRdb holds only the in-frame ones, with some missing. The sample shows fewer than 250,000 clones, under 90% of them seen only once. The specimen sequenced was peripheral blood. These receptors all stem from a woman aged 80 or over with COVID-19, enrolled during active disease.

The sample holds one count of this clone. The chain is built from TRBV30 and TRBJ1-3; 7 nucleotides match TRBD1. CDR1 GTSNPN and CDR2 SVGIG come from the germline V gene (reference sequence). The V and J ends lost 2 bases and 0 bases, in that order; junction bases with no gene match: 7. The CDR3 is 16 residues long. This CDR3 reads CAWSIGQVGSGNTIYF. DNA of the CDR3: TGTGCCTGGAGTATTGGACAGGTGGGCTCTGGAAACACCATATATTTT. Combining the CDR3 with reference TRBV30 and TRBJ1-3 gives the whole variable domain SQTIHQWPATLVQPVGSPLSLECTVEGTSNPNLYWYRQAAGRGLQLLFYSVGIGQISSEVPQNLSASRPQDRQFILSSKKLLLSDSGFYLCAWSIGQVGSGNTIYFGEGSWLTVV.

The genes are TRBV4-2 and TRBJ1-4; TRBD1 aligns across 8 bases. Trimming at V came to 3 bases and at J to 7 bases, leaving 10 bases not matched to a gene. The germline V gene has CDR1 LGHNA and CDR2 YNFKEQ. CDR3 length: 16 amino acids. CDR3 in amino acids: CASSHLGQGGSEKLFF. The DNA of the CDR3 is TGTGCCAGCAGCCATCTTGGACAGGGTGGGAGTGAAAAACTGTTTTTT.

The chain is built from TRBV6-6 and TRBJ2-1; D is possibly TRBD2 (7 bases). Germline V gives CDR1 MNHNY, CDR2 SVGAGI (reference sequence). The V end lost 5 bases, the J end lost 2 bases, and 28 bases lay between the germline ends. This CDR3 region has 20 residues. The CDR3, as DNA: TGTGCCAGCAGTCCTGAGGGGGGGCTAAACCAACCCTGGGCCTACAATGAGCAGTTCTTC. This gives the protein CASSPEGGLNQPWAYNEQFF.

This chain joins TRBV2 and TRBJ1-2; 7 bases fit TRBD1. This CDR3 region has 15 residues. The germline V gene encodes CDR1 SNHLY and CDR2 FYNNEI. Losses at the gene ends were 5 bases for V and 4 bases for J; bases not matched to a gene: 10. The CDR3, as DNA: TGTGCCAGCAGTTTAAATCAGGGGGGAGGCTATGGCTACACCTTC. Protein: CASSLNQGGGYGYTF.

The CDR3 DNA reads TGTGCCAGCAGTTTCAACAGGGGGCGACCTGAAGCTTTCTTT. Protein product: CASSFNRGRPEAFF. The chain is built from TRBV6-5 and TRBJ1-1; TRBD1 aligns across 9 bases. The germline CDR1 and CDR2 sequences are MNHEY and SVGAGI. The CDR3 is 14 residues long. V was clipped by 4 bases and J by 6 bases; unmatched bases: 6.

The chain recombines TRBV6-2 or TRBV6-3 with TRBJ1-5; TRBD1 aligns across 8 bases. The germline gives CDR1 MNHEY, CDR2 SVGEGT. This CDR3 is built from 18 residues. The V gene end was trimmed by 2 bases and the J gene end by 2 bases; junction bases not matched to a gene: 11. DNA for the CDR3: TGTGCCAGCAGTTACCACAGGGGGGAAAAGGTGGGCAATCAGCCCCAGCATTTT. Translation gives CASSYHRGEKVGNQPQHF.

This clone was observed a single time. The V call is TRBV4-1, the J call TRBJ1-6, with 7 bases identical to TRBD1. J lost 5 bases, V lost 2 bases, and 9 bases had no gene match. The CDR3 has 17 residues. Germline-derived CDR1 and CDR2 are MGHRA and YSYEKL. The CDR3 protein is CASSQFITGQHNSPLHF. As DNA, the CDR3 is TGCGCCAGCAGCCAATTCATCACGGGACAGCATAATTCACCCCTCCACTTT.

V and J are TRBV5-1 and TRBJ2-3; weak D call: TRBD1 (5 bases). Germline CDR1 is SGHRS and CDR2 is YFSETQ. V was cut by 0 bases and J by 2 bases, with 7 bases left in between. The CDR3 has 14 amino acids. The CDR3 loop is CASSLEGHTDTQYF. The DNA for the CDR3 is TGCGCCAGCAGCTTGGAAGGACACACAGATACGCAGTATTTT.

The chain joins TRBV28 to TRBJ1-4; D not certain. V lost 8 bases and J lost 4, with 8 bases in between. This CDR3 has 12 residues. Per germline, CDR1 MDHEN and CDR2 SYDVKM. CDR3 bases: TGTGCCAGCCAGGAGGGTAATGAAAAACTGTTTTTT. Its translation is CASQEGNEKLFF.

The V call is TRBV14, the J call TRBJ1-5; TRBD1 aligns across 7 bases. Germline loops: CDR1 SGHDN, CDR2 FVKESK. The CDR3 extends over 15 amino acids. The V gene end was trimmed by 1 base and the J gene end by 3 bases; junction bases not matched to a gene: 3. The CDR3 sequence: CASSQGGGDNQPQHF. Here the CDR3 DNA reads TGTGCCAGCAGCCAAGGAGGGGGCGACAATCAGCCCCAGCATTTT.

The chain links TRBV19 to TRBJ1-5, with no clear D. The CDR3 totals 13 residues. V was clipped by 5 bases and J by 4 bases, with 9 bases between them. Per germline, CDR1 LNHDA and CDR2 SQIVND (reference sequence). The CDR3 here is CASSAGRNQPQHF. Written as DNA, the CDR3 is TGTGCCAGTAGTGCGGGCCGTAATCAGCCCCAGCATTTT.

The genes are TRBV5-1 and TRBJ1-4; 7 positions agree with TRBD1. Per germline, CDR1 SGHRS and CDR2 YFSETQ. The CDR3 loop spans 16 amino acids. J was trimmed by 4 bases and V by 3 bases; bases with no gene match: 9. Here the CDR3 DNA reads TGCGCCAGCAGCTCAAGAACCGGGACAGTTAATGAAAAACTGTTTTTT. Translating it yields CASSSRTGTVNEKLFF.

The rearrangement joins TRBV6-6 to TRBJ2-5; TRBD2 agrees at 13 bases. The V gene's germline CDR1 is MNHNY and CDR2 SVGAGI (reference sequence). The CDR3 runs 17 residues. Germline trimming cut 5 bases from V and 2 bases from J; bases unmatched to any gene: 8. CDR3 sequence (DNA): TGTGCCAGCAGTAGATCCTGGACTAGCGGGGGTCAAGAGACCCAGTACTTC. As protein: CASSRSWTSGGQETQYF.

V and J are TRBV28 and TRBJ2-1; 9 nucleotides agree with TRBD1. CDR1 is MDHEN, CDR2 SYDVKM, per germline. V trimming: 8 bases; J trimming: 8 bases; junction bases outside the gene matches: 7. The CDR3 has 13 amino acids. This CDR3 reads CASGDRDWDEQFF. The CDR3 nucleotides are TGTGCCAGCGGGGACAGGGATTGGGATGAGCAGTTCTTC.

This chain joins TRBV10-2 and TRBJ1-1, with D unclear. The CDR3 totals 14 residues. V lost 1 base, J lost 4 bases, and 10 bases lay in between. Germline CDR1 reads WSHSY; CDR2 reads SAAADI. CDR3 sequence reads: CASSEFEGFTEAFF. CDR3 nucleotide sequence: TGCGCCAGCAGTGAGTTTGAGGGTTTCACTGAAGCTTTCTTT.

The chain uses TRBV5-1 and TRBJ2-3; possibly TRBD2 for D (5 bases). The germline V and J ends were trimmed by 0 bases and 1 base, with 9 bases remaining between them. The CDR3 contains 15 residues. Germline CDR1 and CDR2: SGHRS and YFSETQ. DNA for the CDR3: TGCGCCAGCAGCTTGGGAGCGGTCCGCACAGATACGCAGTATTTT. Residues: CASSLGAVRTDTQYF. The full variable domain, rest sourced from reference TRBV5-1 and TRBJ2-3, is KAGVTQTPRYLIKTRGQQVTLSCSPISGHRSVSWYQQTPGQGLQFLFEYFSETQRNKGNFPGRFSGRQFSNSRSEMNVSTLELGDSALYLCASSLGAVRTDTQYFGPGTRLTVL.

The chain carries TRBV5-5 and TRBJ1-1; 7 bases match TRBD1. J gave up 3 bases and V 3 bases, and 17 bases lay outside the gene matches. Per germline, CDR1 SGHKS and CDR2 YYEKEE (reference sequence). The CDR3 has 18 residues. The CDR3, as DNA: TGTGCCAGCAGCTCGGAGATACAGGGGCTTCAAAGGGACACTGAAGCTTTCTTT. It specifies CASSSEIQGLQRDTEAFF.

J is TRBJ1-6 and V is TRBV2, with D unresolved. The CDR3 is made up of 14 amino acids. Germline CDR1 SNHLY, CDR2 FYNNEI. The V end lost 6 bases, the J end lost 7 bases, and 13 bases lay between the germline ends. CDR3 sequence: CASRMSGGNSPLHF. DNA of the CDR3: TGTGCCAGCAGGATGTCTGGAGGGAATTCACCCCTCCACTTT.

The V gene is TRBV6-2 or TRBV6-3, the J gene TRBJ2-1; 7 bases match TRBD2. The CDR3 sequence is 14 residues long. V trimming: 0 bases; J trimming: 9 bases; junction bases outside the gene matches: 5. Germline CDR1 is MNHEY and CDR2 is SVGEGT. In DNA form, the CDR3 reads TGTGCCAGCAGTTACTCGAGCGGGGCTGGTGAGCAGTTCTTC. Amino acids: CASSYSSGAGEQFF.